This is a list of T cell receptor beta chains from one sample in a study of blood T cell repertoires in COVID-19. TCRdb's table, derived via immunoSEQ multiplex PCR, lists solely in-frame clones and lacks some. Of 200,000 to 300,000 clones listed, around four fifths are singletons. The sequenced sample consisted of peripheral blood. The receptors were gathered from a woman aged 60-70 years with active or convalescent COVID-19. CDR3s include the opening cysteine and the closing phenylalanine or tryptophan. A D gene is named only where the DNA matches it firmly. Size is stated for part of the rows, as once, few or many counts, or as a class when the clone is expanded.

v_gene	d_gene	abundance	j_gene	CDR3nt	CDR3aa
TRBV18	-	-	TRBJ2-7	TGTGCCAGCTCACCTGCCGGAGGGGACTACGAGCAGTACTTC	CASSPAGGDYEQYF
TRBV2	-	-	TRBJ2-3	TGTGCCAGCGGTAGGGGATGGAAGGCAGATACGCAGTATTTT	CASGRGWKADTQYF
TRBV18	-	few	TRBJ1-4	TGTGCCAGCTCCCGAACAGATCCCCTTAATGAAAAACTGTTTTTT	CASSRTDPLNEKLFF
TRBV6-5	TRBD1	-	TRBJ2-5	TGTGCCAGCAGTTACTCCGGGACAGGGGGCTTAGAGACCCAGTACTTC	CASSYSGTGGLETQYF
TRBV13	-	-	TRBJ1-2	TGTGCCAGCAGCCCTCAGGCGTTGGGCTACACCTTC	CASSPQALGYTF
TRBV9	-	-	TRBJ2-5	TGTGCCAGCAGCGTAGATCTTGTAGGAGGAGTAGAGACCCAGTACTTC	CASSVDLVGGVETQYF
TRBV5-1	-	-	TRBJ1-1	TGCGCCAGCAGCCTGAGGGCCTCGAAGGACACTGAAGCTTTCTTT	CASSLRASKDTEAFF
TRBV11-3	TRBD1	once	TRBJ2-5	TGTGCCAGCAGCTTAGGACAGGGGGTCCAAGAGACCCAGTACTTC	CASSLGQGVQETQYF
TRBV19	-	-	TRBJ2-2	TGTGCCAGTAGTATAGGCGGCAGCTACACCGGGGAGCTGTTTTTT	CASSIGGSYTGELFF
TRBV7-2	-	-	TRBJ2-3	TGTGCCAGCAGTTTGGACTATCCCACAGATACGCAGTATTTT	CASSLDYPTDTQYF
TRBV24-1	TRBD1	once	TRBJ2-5	TGTGCCACCAGTGATTTAGGGCGGACAGGGATCGAGACCCAGTACTTC	CATSDLGRTGIETQYF
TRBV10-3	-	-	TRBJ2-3	TGTGCCATCAGTGAGTCAGGGAGGGGGACAGATACGCAGTATTTT	CAISESGRGTDTQYF
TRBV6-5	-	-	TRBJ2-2	TGTGCCAGCAGCCCCTTGGTCAGGGCCACCGGGGAGCTGTTTTTT	CASSPLVRATGELFF
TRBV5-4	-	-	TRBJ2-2	TGTGCCAGCAGCCGCTCGGGGGGCGCGTACACCGGGGAGCTGTTTTTT	CASSRSGGAYTGELFF
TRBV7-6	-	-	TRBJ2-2	TGTGCCAGCAGCCTCGCGGGTGGGCCGGACACCGGGGAGCTGTTTTTT	CASSLAGGPDTGELFF
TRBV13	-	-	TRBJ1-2	TGTGCCAGCAGCTTCGGGGGAGGGACCAACTATGGCTACACCTTC	CASSFGGGTNYGYTF